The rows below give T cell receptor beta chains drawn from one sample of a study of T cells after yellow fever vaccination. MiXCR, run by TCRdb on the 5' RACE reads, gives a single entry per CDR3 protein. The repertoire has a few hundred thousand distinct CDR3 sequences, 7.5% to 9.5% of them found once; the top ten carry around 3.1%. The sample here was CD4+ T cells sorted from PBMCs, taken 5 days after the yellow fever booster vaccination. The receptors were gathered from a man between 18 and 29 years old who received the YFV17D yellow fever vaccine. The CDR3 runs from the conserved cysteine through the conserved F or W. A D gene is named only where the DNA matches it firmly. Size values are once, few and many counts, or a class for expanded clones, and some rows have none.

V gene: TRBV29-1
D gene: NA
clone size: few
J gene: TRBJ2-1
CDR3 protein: CSVVRTTFGNEQFF
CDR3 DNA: TGCAGCGTTGTGAGGACCACCTTCGGAAATGAGCAGTTCTTC

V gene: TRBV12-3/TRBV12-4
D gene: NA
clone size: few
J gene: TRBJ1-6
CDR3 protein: CASSTLVRSPLHF
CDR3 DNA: TGTGCCAGCAGTACGCTGGTTCGTTCACCCCTCCACTTT

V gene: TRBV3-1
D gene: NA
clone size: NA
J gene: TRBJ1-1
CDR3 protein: CASSREGINTEAFF
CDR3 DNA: TGTGCCAGCAGCCGGGAGGGTATAAACACTGAAGCTTTCTTT

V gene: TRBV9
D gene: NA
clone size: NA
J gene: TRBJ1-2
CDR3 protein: CASSPRTRANYGYTF
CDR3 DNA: TGTGCCAGCAGCCCCAGAACCAGGGCCAACTATGGCTACACCTTC

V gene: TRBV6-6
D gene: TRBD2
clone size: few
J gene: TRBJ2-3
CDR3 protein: CASSDRWTSGGEDTQYF
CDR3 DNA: TGTGCCAGCAGTGACCGCTGGACTAGCGGGGGGGAGGATACGCAGTATTTT

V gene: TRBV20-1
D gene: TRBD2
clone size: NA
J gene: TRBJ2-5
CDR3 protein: CSFSGGPNQETQYF
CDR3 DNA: TGCAGTTTTAGCGGGGGGCCGAACCAAGAGACCCAGTACTTC

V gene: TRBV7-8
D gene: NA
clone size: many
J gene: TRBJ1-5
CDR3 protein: CASSLISNQPQHF
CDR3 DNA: TGTGCCAGCAGCTTAATTAGCAATCAGCCCCAGCATTTT

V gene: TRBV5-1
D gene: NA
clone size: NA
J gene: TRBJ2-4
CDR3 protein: CASSGKWLAVNIQYF
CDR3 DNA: TGCGCCAGCAGCGGGAAGTGGCTAGCAGTGAACATTCAGTACTTC

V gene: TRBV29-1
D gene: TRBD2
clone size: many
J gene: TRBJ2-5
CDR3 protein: CSVRLAGGPQETQYF
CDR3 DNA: TGCAGCGTTCGACTAGCGGGGGGCCCGCAAGAGACCCAGTACTTC

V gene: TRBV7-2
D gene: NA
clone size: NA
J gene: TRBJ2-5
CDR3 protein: CASRGASETQYF
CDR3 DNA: TGTGCCAGCCGGGGGGCCAGTGAGACCCAGTACTTC

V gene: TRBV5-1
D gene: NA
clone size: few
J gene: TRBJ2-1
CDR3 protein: CASSLYPSYNEQFF
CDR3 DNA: TGCGCCAGCAGCCTATACCCCTCCTACAATGAGCAGTTCTTC

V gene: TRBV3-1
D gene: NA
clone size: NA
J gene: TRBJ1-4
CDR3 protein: CASSPNLPREKLFF
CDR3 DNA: TGTGCCAGCAGTCCAAACCTACCGCGTGAAAAACTGTTTTTT

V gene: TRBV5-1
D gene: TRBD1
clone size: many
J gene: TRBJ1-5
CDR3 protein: CASSEQGADHQPQHF
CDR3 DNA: TGCGCCAGCAGCGAACAGGGGGCCGATCATCAGCCCCAGCATTTT

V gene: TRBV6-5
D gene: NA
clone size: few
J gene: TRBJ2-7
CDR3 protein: CASSKDTDSYEQYF
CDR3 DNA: TGTGCCAGCAGTAAGGACACGGATTCCTACGAGCAGTACTTC

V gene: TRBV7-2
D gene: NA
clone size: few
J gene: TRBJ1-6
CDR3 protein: CASSPGQLYNSPLHF
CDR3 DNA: TGTGCCAGCAGCCCCGGACAGCTTTATAATTCACCCCTCCACTTT

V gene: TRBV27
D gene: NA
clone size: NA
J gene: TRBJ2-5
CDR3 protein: CASGLLGRDRKETQYF
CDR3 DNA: TGTGCCAGCGGACTACTAGGGCGGGATCGGAAAGAGACCCAGTACTTC

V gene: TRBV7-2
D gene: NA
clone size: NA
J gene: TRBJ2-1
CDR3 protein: CASSYTGDNEQFF
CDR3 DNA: TGTGCCAGCAGCTATACAGGAGACAATGAGCAGTTCTTC

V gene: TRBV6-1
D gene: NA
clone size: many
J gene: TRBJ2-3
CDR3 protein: CASSEAGPPQYF
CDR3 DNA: TGTGCCAGCAGTGAAGCGGGCCCGCCCCAGTATTTT

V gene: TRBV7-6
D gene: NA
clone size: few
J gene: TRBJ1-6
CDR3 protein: CASSLATDSPLHF
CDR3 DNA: TGTGCCAGCAGCTTAGCTACGGATTCACCCCTCCACTTT

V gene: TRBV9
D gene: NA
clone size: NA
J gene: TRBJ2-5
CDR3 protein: CASSAHRGETQYF
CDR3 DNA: TGTGCCAGCAGCGCCCATAGGGGCGAGACCCAGTACTTC

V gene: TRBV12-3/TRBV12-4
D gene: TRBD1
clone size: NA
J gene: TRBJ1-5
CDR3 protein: CASRGTGAEPQHF
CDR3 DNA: TGTGCCAGCAGAGGGACAGGGGCCGAACCCCAGCATTTT

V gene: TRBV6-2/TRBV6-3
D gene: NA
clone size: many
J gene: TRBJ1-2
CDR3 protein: CASSHRDSGYTF
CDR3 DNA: TGTGCCAGCAGTCACAGGGACTCTGGCTACACCTTC

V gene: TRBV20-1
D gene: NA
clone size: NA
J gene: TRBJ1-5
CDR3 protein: CSALDKIDQPQHF
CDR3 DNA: TGCAGTGCCCTAGACAAAATTGATCAGCCCCAGCATTTT

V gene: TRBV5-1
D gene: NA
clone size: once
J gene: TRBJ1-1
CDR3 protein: CASSWTATNTEAFF
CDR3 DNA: TGCGCCAGCAGCTGGACAGCAACGAACACTGAAGCTTTCTTT

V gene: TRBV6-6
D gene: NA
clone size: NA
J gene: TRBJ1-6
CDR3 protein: CASTTTGYNSPLHF
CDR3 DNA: TGTGCCAGCACCACTACAGGTTATAATTCACCCCTCCACTTT

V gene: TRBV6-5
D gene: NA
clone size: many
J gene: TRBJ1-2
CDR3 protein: CASSRGADYGYTF
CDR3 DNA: TGTGCCAGCAGTCGTGGGGCAGACTATGGCTACACCTTC

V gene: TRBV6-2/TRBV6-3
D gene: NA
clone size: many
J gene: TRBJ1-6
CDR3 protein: CASSNSSPLHF
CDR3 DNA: TGTGCCAGCAGCAACAGCTCACCCCTCCACTTT

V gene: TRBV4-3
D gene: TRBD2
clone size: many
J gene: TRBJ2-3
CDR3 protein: CASSQVPLAGYTDTQYF
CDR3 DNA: TGCGCCAGCAGCCAAGTCCCCTTAGCGGGGTACACAGATACGCAGTATTTT